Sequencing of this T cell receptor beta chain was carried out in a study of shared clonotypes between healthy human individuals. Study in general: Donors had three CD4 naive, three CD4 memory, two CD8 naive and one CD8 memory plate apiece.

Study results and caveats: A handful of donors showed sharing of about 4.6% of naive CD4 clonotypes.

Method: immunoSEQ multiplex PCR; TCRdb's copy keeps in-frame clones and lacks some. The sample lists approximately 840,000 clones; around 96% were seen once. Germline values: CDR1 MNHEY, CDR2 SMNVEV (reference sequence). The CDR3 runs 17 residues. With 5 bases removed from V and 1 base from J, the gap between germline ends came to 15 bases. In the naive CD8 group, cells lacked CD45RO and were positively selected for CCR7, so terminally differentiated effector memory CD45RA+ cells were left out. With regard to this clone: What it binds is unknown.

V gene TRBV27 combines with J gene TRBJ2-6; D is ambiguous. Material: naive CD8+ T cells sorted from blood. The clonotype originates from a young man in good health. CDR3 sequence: CASSKEPSLSGANVLTF. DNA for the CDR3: TGTGCCAGCAGTAAGGAGCCATCTTTGTCTGGGGCCAACGTCCTGACTTTC.